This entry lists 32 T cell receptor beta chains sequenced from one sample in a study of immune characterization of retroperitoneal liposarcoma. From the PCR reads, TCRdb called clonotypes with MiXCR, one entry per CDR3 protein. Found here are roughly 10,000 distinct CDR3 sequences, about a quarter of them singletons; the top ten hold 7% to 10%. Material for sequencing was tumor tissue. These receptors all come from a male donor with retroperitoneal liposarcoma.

This chain's CDR3 is CASSLDDNEQFF. As DNA, the CDR3 is TGTGCCAGCAGCTTAGACGACAATGAGCAGTTCTTC. The V and J genes are TRBV7-2 and TRBJ2-1; D gene unclear. V was cut by 1 base and J by 5 bases, with 3 bases left in between. The germline gives CDR1 SGHTA, CDR2 FQGNSA. This CDR3 contains 12 residues.

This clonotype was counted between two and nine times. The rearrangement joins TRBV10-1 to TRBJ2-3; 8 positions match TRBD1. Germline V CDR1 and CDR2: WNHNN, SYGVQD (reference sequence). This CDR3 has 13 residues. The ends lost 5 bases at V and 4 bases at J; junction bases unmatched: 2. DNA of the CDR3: TGCGCCAGCAGTCGGACAGGGCCAGATACGCAGTATTTT. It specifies CASSRTGPDTQYF.

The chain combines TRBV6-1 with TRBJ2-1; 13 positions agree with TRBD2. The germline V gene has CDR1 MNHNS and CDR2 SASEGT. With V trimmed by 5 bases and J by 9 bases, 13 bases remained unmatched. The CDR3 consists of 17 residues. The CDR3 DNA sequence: TGTGCCAGCAGTTATGAGGGACTAGCGGGACCTTTAGGTGAGCAGTTCTTC. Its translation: CASSYEGLAGPLGEQFF.

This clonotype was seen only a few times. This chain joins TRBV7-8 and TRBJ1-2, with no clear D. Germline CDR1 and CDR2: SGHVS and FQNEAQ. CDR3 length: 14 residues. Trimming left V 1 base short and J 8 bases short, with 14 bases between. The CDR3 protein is CASSLVAAGWGYTF. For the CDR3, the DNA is TGTGCCAGCAGCTTAGTCGCGGCGGGTTGGGGCTACACCTTC.

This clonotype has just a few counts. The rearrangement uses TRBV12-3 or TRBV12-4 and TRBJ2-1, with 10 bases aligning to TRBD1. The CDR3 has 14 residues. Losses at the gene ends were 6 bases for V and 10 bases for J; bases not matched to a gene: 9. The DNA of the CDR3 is TGTGCCAGCAGCTTCAGGACAGGGGGGCCCGAGCAGTTCTTC. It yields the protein CASSFRTGGPEQFF.

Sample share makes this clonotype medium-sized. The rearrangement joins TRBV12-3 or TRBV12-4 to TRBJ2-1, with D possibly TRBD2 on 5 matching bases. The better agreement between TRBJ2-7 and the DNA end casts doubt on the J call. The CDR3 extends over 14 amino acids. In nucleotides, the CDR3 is TGTGCCAGCAGCCTGGACTGGCTACCCTACGAGCAGTACTTC. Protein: CASSLDWLPYEQYF.

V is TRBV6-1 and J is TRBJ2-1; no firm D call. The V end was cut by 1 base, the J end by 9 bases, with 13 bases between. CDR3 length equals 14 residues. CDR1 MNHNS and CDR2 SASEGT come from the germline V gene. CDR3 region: CASSEVVGGFEQFF. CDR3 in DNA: TGTGCCAGCAGTGAAGTGGTGGGCGGCTTTGAGCAGTTCTTC.

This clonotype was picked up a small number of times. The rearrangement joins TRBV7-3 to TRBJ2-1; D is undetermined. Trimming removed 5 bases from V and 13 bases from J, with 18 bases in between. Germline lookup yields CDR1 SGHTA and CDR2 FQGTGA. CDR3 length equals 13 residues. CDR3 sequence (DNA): TGTGCCAGCAGCGGCGGACGACAAGAGACCCAGTTCTTC. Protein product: CASSGGRQETQFF.

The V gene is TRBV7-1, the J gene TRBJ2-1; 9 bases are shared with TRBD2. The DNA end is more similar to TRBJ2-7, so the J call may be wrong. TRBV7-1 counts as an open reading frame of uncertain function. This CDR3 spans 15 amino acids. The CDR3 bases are TGTGCCAGCAGCCCGCAGCGGGGGGCCGTAGAGGAGCAGTACTTC. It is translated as CASSPQRGAVEEQYF.

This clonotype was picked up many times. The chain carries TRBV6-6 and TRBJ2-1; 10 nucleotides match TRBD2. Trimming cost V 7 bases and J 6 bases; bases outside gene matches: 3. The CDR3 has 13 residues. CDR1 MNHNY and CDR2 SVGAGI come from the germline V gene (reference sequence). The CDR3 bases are TGTGCCAGCATCGCTAGCGGGAGCAATGAGCAGTTCTTC. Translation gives CASIASGSNEQFF.

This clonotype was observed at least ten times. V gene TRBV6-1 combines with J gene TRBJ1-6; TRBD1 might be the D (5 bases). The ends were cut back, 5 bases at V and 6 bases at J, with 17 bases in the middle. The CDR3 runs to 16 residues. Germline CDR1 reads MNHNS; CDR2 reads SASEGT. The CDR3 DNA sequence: TGTGCCAGCAGTTCTGTCCGGGACGCGGGTAATTCACCCCTCCACTTT. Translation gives CASSSVRDAGNSPLHF.

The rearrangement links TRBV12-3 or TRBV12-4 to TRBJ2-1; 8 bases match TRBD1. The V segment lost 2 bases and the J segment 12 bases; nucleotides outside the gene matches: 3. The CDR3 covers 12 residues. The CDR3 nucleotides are TGTGCCAGCAGTTTAATTGGGACAGGGCAGTTCTTC. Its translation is CASSLIGTGQFF.

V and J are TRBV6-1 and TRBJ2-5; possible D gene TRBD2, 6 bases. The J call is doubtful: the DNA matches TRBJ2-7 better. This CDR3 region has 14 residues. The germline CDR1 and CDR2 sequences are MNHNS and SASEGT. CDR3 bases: TGTGCCAGCCACCTCCGTGCGGGACGGTACGAGCAGTACTTC. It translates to CASHLRAGRYEQYF.

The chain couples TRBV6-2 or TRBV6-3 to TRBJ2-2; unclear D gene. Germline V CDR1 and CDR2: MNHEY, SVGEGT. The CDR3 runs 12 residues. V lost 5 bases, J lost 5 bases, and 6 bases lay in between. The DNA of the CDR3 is TGTGCCAGCAGTGCAGGAACCGGGGAGCTGTTTTTT. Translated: CASSAGTGELFF.

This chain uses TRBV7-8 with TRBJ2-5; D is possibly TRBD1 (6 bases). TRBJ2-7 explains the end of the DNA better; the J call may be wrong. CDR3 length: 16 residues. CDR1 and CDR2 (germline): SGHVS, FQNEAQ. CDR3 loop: CASSLAGQGLSYEQYF. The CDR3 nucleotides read TGTGCCAGCAGCTTAGCGGGGCAGGGGCTCTCCTACGAGCAGTACTTC.

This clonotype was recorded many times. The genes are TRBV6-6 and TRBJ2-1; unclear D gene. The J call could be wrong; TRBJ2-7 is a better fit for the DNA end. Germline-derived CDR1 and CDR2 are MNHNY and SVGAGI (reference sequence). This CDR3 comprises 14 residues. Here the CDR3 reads CASSYLGGTYEQYF. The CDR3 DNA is TGTGCCAGCAGTTACTTAGGCGGAACCTACGAGCAGTACTTC.

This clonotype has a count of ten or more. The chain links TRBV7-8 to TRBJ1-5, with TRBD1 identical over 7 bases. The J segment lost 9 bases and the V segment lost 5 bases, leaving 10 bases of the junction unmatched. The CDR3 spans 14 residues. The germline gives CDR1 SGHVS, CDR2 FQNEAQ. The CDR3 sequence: CASSARDSEGPQHF. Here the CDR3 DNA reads TGTGCCAGCAGCGCCCGGGACAGCGAGGGGCCCCAGCATTTT.

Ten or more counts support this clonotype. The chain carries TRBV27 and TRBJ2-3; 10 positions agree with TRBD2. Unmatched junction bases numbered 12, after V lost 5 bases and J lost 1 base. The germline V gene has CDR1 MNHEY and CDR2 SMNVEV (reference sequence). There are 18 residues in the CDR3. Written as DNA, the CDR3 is TGTGCCAGCAGTCACTCAGCGGGAGGGCCCCCGGGCACAGATACGCAGTATTTT. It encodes CASSHSAGGPPGTDTQYF.

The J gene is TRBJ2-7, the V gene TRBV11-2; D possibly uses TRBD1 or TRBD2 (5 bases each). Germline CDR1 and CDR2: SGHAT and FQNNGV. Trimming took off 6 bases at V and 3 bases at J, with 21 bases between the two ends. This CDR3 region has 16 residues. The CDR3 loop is CASSPRVGTDGYEQYF. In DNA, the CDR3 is TGTGCCAGCAGTCCCCGGGTAGGGACCGATGGCTACGAGCAGTACTTC.

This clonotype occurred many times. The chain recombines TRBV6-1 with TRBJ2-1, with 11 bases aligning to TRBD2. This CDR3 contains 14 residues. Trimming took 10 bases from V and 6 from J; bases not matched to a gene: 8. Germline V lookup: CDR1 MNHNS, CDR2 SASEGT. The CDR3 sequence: CATSPLAGANEQFF. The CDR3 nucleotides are TGTGCCACTTCCCCACTAGCGGGGGCCAATGAGCAGTTCTTC.

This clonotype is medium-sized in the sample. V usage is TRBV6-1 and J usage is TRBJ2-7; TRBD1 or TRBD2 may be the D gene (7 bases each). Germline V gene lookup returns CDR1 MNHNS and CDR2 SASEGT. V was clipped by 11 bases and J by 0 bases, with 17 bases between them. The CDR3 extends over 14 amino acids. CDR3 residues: CASVGGDSSYEQYF. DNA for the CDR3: TGTGCCTCGGTGGGGGGGGACAGCTCCTACGAGCAGTACTTC.

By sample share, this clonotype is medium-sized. The CDR3 nucleotides are TGTGCCAGCAGTGAATATAACTGGGGACAGGGCTCCTACGAGCAGTTCTTC. This encodes CASSEYNWGQGSYEQFF. The chain employs TRBV6-1 and TRBJ2-1, with 9 bases aligning to TRBD1. V shed 2 bases, J shed 10 bases, and the junction held 15 bases outside the gene matches. Germline V gives CDR1 MNHNS, CDR2 SASEGT. CDR3 length: 17 amino acids.

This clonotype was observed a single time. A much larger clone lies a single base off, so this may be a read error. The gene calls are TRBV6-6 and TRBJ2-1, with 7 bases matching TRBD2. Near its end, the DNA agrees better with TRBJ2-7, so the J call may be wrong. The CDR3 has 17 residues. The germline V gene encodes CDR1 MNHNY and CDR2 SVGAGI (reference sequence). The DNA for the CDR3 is TGTGCCAGCAGTTACCCGAGGGAGGGCCATTCCTACAATGAGCAGTACTTC. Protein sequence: CASSYPREGHSYNEQYF.

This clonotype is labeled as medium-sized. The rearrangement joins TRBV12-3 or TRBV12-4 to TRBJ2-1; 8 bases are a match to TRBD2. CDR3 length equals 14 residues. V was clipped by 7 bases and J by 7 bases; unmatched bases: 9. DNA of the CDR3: TGTGCCAGCAAGGGCCCAGCGGGAGAAAATGAGCAGTTCTTC. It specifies CASKGPAGENEQFF.

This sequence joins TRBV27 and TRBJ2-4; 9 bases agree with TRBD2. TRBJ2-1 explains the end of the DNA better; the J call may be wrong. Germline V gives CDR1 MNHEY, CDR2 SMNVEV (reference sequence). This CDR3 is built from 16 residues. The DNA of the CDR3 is TGTGCCAGCAGGATTGCAGCGGGGGGTTTCAACAATGAGCAGTTCTTC. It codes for CASRIAAGGFNNEQFF.

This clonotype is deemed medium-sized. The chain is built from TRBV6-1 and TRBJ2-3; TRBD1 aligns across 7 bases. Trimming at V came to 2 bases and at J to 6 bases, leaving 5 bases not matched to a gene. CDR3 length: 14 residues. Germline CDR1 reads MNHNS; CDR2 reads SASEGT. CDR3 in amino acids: CASSESPDRDTQYF. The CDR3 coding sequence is TGTGCCAGCAGTGAATCCCCGGACAGGGATACGCAGTATTTT.

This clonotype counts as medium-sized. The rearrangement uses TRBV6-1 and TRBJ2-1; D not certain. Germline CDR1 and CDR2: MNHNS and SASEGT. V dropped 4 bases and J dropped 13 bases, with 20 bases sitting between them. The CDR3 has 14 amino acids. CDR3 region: CASSVGSGQETQFF. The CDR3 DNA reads TGTGCCAGCAGTGTAGGGTCAGGCCAAGAGACCCAGTTCTTC.

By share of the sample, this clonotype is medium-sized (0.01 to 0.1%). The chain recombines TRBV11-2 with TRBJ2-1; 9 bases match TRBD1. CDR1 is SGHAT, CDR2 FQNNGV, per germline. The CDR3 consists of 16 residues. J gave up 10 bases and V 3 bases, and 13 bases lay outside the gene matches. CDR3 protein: CASSFRSGTGTYEQFF. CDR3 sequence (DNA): TGTGCCAGCAGCTTTCGTTCCGGGACAGGGACCTACGAGCAGTTCTTC.

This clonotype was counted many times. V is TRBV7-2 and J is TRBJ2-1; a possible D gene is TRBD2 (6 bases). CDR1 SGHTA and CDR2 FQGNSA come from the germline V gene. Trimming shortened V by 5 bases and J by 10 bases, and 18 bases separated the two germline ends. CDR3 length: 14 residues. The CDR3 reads CASSISGERYEQFF. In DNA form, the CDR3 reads TGTGCCAGCAGCATATCGGGAGAACGGTACGAGCAGTTCTTC.

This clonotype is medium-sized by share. CDR3 bases: TGTGCCAGCGGGCCCTCGAGGTCTCACAATGAGCAGTTCTTC. It yields the protein CASGPSRSHNEQFF. The rearrangement links TRBV7-2 to TRBJ2-1; no firm D call. V was pared by 8 bases and J by 5 bases, with 16 bases between. The CDR3 totals 14 residues. Germline V gene sequence: CDR1 SGHTA, CDR2 FQGNSA.

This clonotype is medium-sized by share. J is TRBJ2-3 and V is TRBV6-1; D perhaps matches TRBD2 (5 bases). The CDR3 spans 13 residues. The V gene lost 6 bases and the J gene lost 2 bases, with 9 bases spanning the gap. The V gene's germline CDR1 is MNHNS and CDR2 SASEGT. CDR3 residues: CASSRDITDTQYF. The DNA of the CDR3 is TGTGCCAGCAGCCGGGATATCACAGATACGCAGTATTTT.

CDR3 protein: CAGSGRVDEQYF. For the CDR3, the DNA is TGTGCCGGATCCGGGAGGGTTGATGAGCAGTACTTC. The V call is TRBV6-1, the J call TRBJ2-1, with 8 bases that match TRBD2. TRBJ2-7 matches the DNA end more closely, so the J call is doubtful. The CDR3 totals 12 residues. The germline CDR1 and CDR2 sequences are MNHNS and SASEGT.